One and the same sample provided the 16 T cell receptor beta chains below, sequenced in a study of cytomegalovirus exposure and HLA in healthy donors. 60 Vbeta and 13 Jbeta primers were used in PCR. The table came from immunoSEQ multiplex PCR; TCRdb's copy has only in-frame clones and leaves some out. In the table there are tens of thousands of clones, 84% of which are singletons. The sample taken for sequencing was PBMCs. These TCRs come from a man aged 65-85 years in good health and CMV-seropositive.

This chain joins TRBV4-1 and TRBJ1-1; D is perhaps TRBD1 (5 bases). Between the trimmed V and J ends, which lost 1 base and 1 base, there was a span of 7 bases. The CDR3 covers 14 residues. Germline assignment: CDR1 MGHRA and CDR2 YSYEKL. The CDR3 coding sequence is TGCGCCAGCAGCCAAGCTGACAGGAACACTGAAGCTTTCTTT. This translates into CASSQADRNTEAFF.

This clone has only a few counts. The genes are TRBV7-2 and TRBJ2-6; 7 positions agree with TRBD1. Germline V gene lookup returns CDR1 SGHTA and CDR2 FQGNSA. CDR3 length: 16 amino acids. The J segment lost 0 bases and the V segment lost 5 bases, leaving 4 bases of the junction unmatched. In nucleotides, the CDR3 is TGTGCCAGCAGCCGACAGGGAAGCTCTGGGGCCAACGTCCTGACTTTC. Translation gives CASSRQGSSGANVLTF.

The chain uses TRBV4-1 and TRBJ1-5; D is possibly TRBD1 (5 bases). This CDR3 contains 17 residues. Germline CDR1 MGHRA, CDR2 YSYEKL. Trimming pared 0 bases from V and 3 bases from J, leaving 15 bases between. In DNA form, the CDR3 reads TGCGCCAGCAGCCAAGACGCACTGACAGAAGACAATCAGCCCCAGCATTTT. It yields the protein CASSQDALTEDNQPQHF.

The chain employs TRBV2 and TRBJ2-3, with TRBD2 matching over 8 bases. This CDR3 contains 16 residues. Germline V gene sequence: CDR1 SNHLY, CDR2 FYNNEI. V was pared by 2 bases and J by 5 bases, with 9 bases of the junction left unmatched. CDR3: CASSEMAGGSGDTQYF. As DNA, the CDR3 is TGTGCCAGCAGTGAAATGGCGGGGGGCTCGGGAGATACGCAGTATTTT. The full variable domain, in which reference TRBV2 and TRBJ2-3 provide the parts outside the CDR3, is EPEVTQTPSHQVTQMGQEVILRCVPISNHLYFYWYRQILGQKVEFLVSFYNNEISEKSEIFDDQFSVERPDGSNFTLKIRSTKLEDSAMYFCASSEMAGGSGDTQYFGPGTRLTVL.

V is TRBV19 and J is TRBJ2-1; D possibly corresponds to TRBD2 (7 bases). V lost 0 bases, J lost 7 bases, and 10 bases lay in between. The CDR3 consists of 14 residues. Germline V gene lookup returns CDR1 LNHDA and CDR2 SQIVND (reference sequence). CDR3 sequence (DNA): TGTGCCAGTAGTATAGACGGGGGGCGGAATGAGCAGTTCTTC. Translated: CASSIDGGRNEQFF.

V and J are TRBV28 and TRBJ2-5; D is ambiguous. The tail of the sequence fits TRBJ2-7 better, so the J call may be wrong. Germline V CDR1 and CDR2: MDHEN, SYDVKM. CDR3 length: 13 residues. CDR3 sequence: CASSFTYQYEQYF. In nucleotides, the CDR3 is TGTGCCAGCAGTTTCACCTACCAATACGAGCAGTACTTC.

The chain employs TRBV6-5 and TRBJ2-3, with D maybe TRBD2 (5 bases). Germline V CDR1 and CDR2: MNHEY, SVGAGI. The CDR3 covers 14 residues. V dropped 2 bases and J dropped 2 bases, with 8 bases sitting between them. CDR3 region: CASSYAGHTDTQYF. In nucleotides, the CDR3 is TGTGCCAGCAGTTACGCGGGTCACACAGATACGCAGTATTTT.

V and J are TRBV6-1 and TRBJ1-2, with D perhaps matching TRBD1 (5 bases). In germline, CDR1 is MNHNS, CDR2 SASEGT. The CDR3 has 19 residues. The germline V and J ends were trimmed by 2 bases and 0 bases, with 22 bases remaining between them. The CDR3 sequence: CASSEFGVMRGSSNYGYTF. The CDR3 DNA is TGTGCCAGCAGTGAATTTGGCGTGATGCGGGGGAGCTCTAACTATGGCTACACCTTC.

V is TRBV4-2 and J is TRBJ2-2, with TRBD2 matching 8 bases. Per germline, CDR1 LGHNA and CDR2 YNFKEQ. The CDR3 covers 17 residues. Losses at the gene ends were 6 bases for V and 6 bases for J; bases not matched to a gene: 15. The CDR3 spells CASRNRAGADLPGELFF. The CDR3 DNA reads TGTGCCAGCAGGAACAGAGCGGGGGCGGACCTCCCCGGGGAGCTGTTTTTT.

A few counts support this clone. This chain connects TRBV12-5 to TRBJ2-1, with D maybe TRBD2 (5 bases). The length of the CDR3 is 16 residues. Trimming removed 6 bases from V and 7 bases from J, with 22 bases in between. CDR1 LGHNT and CDR2 FRNRAP come from the germline V gene. CDR3 loop: CASGDQLVISANEQFF. DNA of the CDR3: TGTGCTAGTGGAGATCAACTAGTCATTTCCGCAAATGAGCAGTTCTTC.

The chain combines TRBV28 with TRBJ2-2, with D possibly TRBD2 on 6 matching bases. The CDR3 covers 13 residues. Germline CDR1 MDHEN, CDR2 SYDVKM. The V end lost 7 bases, the J end lost 6 bases, and 12 bases lay between the germline ends. The CDR3 loop reads CASMKGGPGELFF. CDR3 bases: TGTGCCAGCATGAAGGGAGGTCCCGGGGAGCTGTTTTTT.

The chain links TRBV28 to TRBJ2-4; the match to TRBD2 covers 8 bases. The germline gives CDR1 MDHEN, CDR2 SYDVKM. Trimming at V came to 2 bases and at J to 7 bases, leaving 4 bases not matched to a gene. CDR3 length: 14 residues. CDR3 nucleotides: TGTGCCAGCAGTTTACGGGAGGGCCGCAACATTCAGTACTTC. It is translated as CASSLREGRNIQYF.

This clone was counted a single time. The DNA of the CDR3 is TGCGCCAGTAAGACCCTAGGGGTGGGCGCCAGTCGCGAGACCCAGTACTTC. Protein: CASKTLGVGASRETQYF. The gene calls are TRBV5-1 and TRBJ2-5; TRBD1 might be the D (5 bases). V gave up 8 bases and J gave up 5 bases, with 28 bases separating them. CDR3 length equals 17 residues. Germline values: CDR1 SGHRS, CDR2 YFSETQ.

This clone showed up just a few times. This chain links TRBV6-4 with TRBJ2-5; 8 nucleotides agree with TRBD1. After removal of 3 bases from V and 4 bases from J, the junction contained 1 base not matched to a gene. Germline CDR1 and CDR2: MRHNA and SNTAGT. The CDR3 consists of 13 residues. The CDR3 loop reads CASSEQGGETQYF. The CDR3 DNA follows: TGTGCCAGCAGTGAACAGGGGGGAGAGACCCAGTACTTC.

The V gene is TRBV27, the J gene TRBJ1-1; D is possibly TRBD1 (6 bases). V shed 2 bases and J shed 5 bases, with 12 bases lying between them. The CDR3 has 14 residues. CDR1 MNHEY and CDR2 SMNVEV come from the germline V gene (reference sequence). CDR3 nucleotide sequence: TGTGCCAGCAGTTTAAACAGGGATGGGACTGAAGCTTTCTTT. Encoded protein: CASSLNRDGTEAFF.

This clone was seen only a few times. The chain carries TRBV19 and TRBJ1-4; tentatively, D is TRBD1 (6 bases). The germline CDR1 and CDR2 sequences are LNHDA and SQIVND (reference sequence). The CDR3 consists of 13 residues. With 5 bases removed from V and 8 bases from J, the gap between germline ends came to 12 bases. CDR3 sequence (DNA): TGTGCCAGTAGTGGACAGCGAGGCGAAAAACTGTTTTTT. Its translation is CASSGQRGEKLFF.